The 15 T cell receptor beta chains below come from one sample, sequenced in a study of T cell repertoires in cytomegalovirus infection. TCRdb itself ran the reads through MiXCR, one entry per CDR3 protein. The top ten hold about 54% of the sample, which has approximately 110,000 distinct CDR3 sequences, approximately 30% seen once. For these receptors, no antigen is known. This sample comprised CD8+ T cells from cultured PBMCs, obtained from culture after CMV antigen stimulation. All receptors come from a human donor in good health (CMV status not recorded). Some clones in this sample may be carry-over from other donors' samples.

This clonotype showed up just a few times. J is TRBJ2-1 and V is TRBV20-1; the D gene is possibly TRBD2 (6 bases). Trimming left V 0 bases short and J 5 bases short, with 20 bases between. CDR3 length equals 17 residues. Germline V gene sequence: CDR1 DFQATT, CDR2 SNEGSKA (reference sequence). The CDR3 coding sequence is TGCAGTGCTAGAGATCTGTCCGGGGGACGTATTAACAATGAGCAGTTCTTC. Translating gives CSARDLSGGRINNEQFF.

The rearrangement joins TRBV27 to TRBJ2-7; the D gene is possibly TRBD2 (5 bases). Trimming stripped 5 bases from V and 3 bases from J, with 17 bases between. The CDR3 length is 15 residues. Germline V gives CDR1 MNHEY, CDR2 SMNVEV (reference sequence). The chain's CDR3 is CASSPAVSRHYEQYF. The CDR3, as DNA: TGTGCCAGCAGTCCAGCGGTATCTAGGCACTACGAGCAGTACTTC.

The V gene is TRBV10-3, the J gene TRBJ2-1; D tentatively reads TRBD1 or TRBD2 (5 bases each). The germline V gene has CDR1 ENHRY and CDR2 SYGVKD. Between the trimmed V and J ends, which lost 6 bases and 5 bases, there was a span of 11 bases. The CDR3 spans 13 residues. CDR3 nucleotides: TGTGCCATCAGCCGGGACGGCGACAATGAGCAGTTCTTC. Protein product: CAISRDGDNEQFF.

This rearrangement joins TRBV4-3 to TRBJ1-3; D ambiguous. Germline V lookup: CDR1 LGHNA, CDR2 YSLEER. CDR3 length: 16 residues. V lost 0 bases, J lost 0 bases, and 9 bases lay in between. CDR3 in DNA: TGCGCCAGCAGCCAAGATCCCCCACACTCTGGAAACACCATATATTTT. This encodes CASSQDPPHSGNTIYF.

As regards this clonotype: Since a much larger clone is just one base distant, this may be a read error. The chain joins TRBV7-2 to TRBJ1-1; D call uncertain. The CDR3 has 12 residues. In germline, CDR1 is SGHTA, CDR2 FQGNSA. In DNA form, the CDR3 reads TGTGACAGCAGCTTAGGCCCGTACGAAGCTTTCTTT. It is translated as CDSSLGPYEAFF.

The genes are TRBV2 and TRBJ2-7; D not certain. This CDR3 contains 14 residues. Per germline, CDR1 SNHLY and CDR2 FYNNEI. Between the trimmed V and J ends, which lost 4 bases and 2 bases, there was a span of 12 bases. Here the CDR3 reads CASSVPQPTYEQYF. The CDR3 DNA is TGTGCCAGCAGTGTTCCACAGCCAACCTACGAGCAGTACTTC.

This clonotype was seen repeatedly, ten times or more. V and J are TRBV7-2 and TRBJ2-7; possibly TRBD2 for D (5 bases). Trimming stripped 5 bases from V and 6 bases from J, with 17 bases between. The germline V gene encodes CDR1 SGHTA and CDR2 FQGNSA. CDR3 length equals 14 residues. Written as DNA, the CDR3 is TGTGCCAGCAGCCAGTTACTGGGCGGGTCCGAGCAGTACTTC. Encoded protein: CASSQLLGGSEQYF. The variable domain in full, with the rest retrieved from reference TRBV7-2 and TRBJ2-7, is GAGVSQSPSNKVTEKGKDVELRCDPISGHTALYWYRQSLGQGLEFLIYFQGNSAPDKSGLPSDRFSAERTGGSVSTLTIQRTQQEDSAVYLCASSQLLGGSEQYFGPGTRLTVT.

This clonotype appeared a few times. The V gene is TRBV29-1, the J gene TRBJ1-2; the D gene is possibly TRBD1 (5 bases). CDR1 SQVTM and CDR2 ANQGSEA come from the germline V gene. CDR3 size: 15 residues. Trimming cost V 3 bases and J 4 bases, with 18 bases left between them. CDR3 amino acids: CSVEKFGSGGYGYTF. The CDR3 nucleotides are TGCAGCGTTGAGAAGTTCGGGTCCGGGGGCTATGGCTACACCTTC.

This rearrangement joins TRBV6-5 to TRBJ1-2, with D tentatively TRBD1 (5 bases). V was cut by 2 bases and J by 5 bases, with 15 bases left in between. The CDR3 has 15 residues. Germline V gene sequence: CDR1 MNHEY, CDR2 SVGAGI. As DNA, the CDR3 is TGTGCCAGCAGTTACGAGCCCCGGGGCGATTATGGCTACACCTTC. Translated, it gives CASSYEPRGDYGYTF.

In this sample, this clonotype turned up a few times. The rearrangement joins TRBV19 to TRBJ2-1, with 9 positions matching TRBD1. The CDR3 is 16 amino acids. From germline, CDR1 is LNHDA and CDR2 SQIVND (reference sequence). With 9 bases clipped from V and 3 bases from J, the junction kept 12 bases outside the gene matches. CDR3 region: CASQSPGQGLYNEQFF. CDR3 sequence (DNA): TGTGCCAGCCAGAGCCCGGGACAGGGTCTCTACAATGAGCAGTTCTTC. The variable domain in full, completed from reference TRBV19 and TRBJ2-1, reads DGGITQSPKYLFRKEGQNVTLSCEQNLNHDAMYWYRQDPGQGLRLIYYSQIVNDFQKGDIAEGYSVSREKKESFPLTVTSAQKNPTAFYLCASQSPGQGLYNEQFFGPGTRLTVL.

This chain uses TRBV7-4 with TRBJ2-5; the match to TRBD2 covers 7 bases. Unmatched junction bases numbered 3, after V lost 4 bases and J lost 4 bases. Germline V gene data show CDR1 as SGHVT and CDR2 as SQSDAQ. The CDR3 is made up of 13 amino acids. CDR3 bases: TGTGCCAGCAGCTACAGCGGGACAGAGACCCAGTACTTC. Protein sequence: CASSYSGTETQYF.

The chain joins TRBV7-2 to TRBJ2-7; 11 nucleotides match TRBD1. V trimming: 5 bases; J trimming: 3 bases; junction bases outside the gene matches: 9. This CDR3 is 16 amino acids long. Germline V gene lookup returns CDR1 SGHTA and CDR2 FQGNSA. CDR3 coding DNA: TGTGCCAGCAGCCCGGGGACAGGGGGGTTGATCTACGAGCAGTACTTC. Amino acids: CASSPGTGGLIYEQYF.

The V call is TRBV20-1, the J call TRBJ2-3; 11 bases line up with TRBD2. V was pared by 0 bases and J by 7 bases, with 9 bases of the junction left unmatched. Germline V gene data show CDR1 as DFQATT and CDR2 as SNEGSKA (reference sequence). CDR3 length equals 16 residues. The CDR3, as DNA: TGCAGTGCTAGAGATTGGATAGCGGGGGGGCCGAATACGCAGTATTTT. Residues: CSARDWIAGGPNTQYF.

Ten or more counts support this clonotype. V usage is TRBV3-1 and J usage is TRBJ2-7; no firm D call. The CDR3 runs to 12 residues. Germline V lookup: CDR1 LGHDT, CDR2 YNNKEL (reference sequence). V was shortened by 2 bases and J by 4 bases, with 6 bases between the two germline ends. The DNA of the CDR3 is TGTGCCAGCAGCCAAAATATATACGAGCAGTACTTC. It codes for CASSQNIYEQYF.

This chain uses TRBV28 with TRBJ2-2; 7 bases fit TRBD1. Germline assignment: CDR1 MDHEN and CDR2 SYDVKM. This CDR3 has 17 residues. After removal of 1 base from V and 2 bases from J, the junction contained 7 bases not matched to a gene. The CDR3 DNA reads TGTGCCAGCAGTTTATACCCGGACAGGTCCAACACCGGGGAGCTGTTTTTT. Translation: CASSLYPDRSNTGELFF.